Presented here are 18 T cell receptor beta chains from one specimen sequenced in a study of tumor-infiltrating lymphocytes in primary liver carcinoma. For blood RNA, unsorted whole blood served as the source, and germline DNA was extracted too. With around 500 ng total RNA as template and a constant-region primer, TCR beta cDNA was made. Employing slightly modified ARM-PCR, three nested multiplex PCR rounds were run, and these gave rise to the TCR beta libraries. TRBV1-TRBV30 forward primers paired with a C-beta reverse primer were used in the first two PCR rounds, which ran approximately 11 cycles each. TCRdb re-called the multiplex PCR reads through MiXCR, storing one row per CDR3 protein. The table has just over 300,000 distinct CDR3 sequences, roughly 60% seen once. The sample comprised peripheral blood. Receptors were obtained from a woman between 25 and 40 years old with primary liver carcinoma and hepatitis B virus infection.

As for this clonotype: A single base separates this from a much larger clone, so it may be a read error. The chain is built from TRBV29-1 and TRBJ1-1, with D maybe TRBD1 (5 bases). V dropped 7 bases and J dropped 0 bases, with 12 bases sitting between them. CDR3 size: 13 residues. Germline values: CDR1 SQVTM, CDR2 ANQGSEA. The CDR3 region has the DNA TGCAGCGCTCGGGCGGACATGAACACTGAAGCTTTCTTT. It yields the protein CSARADMNTEAFF.

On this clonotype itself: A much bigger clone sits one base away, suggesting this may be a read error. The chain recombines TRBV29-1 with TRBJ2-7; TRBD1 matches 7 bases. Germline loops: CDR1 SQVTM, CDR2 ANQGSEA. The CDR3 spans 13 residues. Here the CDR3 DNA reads TGCAGCGGAACAACAGGGGAACCCTACAAGCAGTACTTC. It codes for CSGTTGEPYKQYF.

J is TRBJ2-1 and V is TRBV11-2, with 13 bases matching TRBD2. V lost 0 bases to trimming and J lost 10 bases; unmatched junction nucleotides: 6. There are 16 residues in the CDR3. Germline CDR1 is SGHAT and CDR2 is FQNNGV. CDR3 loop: CASSLDGGLAGQEQFF. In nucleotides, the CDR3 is TGTGCCAGCAGCTTAGATGGGGGACTAGCGGGACAAGAGCAGTTCTTC.

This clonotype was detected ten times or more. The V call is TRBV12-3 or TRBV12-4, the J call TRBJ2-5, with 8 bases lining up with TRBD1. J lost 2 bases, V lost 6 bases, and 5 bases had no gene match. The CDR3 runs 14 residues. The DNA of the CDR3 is TGTGCCAGCAGCCGTAGACAGGGGCAAGAGACCCAGTACTTC. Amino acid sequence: CASSRRQGQETQYF.

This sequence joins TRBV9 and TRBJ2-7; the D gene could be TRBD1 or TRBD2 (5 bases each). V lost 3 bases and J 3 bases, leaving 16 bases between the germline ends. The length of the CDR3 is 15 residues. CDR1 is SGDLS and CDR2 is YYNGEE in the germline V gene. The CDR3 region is CASSASLGDLYEQYF. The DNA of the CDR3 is TGTGCCAGCAGCGCCTCCCTCGGGGACCTCTACGAGCAGTACTTC.

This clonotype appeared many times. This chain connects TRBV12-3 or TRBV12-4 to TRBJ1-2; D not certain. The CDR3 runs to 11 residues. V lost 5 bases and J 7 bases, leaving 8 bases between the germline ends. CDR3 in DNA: TGTGCCAGCAGTCCGACCACTGGCTACACCTTC. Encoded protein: CASSPTTGYTF.

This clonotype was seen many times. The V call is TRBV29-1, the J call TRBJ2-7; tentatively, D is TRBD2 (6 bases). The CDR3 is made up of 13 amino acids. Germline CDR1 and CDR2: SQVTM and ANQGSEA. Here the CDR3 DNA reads TGCAGGCGCCCTGGATCGGGGGTCTACGAGCAGTACTTC. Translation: CRRPGSGVYEQYF.

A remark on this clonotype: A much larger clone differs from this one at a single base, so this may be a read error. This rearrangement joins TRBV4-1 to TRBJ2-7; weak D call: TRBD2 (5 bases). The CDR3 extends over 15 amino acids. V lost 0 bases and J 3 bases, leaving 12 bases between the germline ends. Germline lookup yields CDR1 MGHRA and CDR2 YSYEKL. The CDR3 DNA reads TGCGCCAGCAGCCAAGAATGCTCCGGGGTCTACGAGCAGTACTTC. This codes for CASSQECSGVYEQYF.

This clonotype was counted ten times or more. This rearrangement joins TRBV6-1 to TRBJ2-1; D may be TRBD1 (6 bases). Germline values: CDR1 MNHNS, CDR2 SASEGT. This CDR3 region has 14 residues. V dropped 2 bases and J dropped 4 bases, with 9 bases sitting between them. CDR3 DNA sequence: TGTGCCAGCAGTGAAAATGGACAGTACAATGAGCAGTTCTTC. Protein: CASSENGQYNEQFF.

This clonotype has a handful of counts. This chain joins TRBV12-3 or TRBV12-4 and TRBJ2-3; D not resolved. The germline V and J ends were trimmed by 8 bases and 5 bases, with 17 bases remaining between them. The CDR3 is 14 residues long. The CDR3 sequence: CASSNRGQVDTQYF. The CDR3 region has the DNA TGTGCCAGCTCTAACCGCGGTCAGGTAGATACGCAGTATTTT.

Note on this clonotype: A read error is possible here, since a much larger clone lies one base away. The CDR3 spells CASGRTPLSYEQYF. The CDR3 DNA is TGTGCCAGCGGTAGGACACCCCTCTCCTACGAGCAGTACTTC. The chain joins TRBV12-3 or TRBV12-4 to TRBJ2-7; D may be TRBD1 (5 bases). The CDR3 totals 14 residues. The V end was cut by 8 bases, the J end by 0 bases, with 14 bases between.

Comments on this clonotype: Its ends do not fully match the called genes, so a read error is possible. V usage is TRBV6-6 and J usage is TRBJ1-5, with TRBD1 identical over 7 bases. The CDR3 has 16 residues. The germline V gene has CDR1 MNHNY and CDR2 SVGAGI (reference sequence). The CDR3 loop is CAISYSGGYSDQPQHF. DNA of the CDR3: TGTGCCATCAGTTACTCAGGGGGATATAGCGATCAGCCCCAGCATTTT.

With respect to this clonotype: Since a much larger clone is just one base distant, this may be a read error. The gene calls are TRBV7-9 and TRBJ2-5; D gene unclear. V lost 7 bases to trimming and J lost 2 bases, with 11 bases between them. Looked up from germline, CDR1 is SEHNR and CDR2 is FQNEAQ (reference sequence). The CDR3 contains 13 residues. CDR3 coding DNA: TGTGCCAGCAACTCCCATGGGCAAGAGACCCAGTACTTC. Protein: CASNSHGQETQYF.

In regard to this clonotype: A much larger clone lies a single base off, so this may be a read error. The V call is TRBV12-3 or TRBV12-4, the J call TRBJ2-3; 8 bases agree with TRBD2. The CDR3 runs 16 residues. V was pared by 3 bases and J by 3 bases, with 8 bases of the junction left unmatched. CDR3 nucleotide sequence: TGTGCCAGCAGTTTTGAGAGCGGGGGAAGGACAGATACGCAGTATTTT. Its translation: CASSFESGGRTDTQYF.

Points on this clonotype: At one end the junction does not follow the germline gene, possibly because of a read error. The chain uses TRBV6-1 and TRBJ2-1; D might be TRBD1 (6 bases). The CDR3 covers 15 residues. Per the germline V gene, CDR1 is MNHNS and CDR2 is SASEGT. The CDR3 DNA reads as TGTGCCAGCAGTCCCCTGGGGAGAAGGGGGAATGAGCAGTCCTTC. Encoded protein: CASSPLGRRGNEQSF.

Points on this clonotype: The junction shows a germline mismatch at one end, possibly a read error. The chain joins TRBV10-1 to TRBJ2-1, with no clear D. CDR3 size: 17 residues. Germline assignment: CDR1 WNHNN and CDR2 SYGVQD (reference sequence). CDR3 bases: TGCCCCAGCAGTGAGACCGGTGGGCAGGAGTTCCGCAATGAGCAGTTCTTC. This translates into CPSSETGGQEFRNEQFF.

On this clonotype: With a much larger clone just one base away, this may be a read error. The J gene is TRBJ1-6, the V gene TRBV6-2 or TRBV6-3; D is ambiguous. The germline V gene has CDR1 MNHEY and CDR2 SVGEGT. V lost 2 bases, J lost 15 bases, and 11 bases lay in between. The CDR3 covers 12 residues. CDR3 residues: CASSYLGALLHF. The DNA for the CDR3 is TGTGCCAGCAGTTACCTTGGAGCACTCCTCCACTTT.

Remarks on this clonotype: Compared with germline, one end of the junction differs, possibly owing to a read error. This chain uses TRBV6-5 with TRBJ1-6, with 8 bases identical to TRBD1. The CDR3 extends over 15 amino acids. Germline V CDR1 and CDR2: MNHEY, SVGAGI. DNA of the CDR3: TGTGCCAGCAACCTAGGGACAGGATATAATTCATCCCTCCACTTT. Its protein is CASNLGTGYNSSLHF.